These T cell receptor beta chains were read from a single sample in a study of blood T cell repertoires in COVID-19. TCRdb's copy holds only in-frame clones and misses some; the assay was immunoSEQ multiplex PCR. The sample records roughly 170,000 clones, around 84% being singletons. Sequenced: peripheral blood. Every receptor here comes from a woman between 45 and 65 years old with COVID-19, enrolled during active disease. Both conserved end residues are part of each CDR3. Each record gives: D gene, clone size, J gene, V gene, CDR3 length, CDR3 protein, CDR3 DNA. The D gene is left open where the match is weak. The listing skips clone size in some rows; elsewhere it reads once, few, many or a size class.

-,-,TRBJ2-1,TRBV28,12,CASTTNHNEQFF,TGTGCCAGCACTACGAATCACAATGAGCAGTTCTTC
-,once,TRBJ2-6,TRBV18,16,CASSPMISSGANVLTF,TGTGCCAGCTCACCAATGATCAGCTCTGGGGCCAACGTCCTGACTTTC
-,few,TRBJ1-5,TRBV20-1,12,CSASNSYQPQHF,TGCAGTGCTAGTAATAGCTATCAGCCCCAGCATTTT
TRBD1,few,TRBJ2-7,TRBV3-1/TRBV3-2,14,CASSRQGSTHEQYF,TGTGCCAGCAGTCGACAGGGATCCACCCACGAGCAGTACTTC
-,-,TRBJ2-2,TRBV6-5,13,CAGKTGNTGELFF,TGTGCCGGCAAGACAGGGAACACCGGGGAGCTGTTTTTT
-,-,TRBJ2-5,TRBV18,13,CASSPAGIETQYF,TGTGCCAGCTCCCCAGCAGGGATAGAGACCCAGTACTTC
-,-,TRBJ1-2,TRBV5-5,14,CASSLFRDEEGYTF,TGTGCCAGCAGCTTGTTCCGGGATGAGGAGGGCTACACCTTC
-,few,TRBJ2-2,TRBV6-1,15,CASSEHGGVGGELFF,TGTGCCAGCAGTGAACACGGGGGTGTAGGCGGGGAGCTGTTTTTT
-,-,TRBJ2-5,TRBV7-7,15,CASSLGQGGQETQYF,TGTGCCAGCAGCTTAGGGCAGGGAGGCCAAGAGACCCAGTACTTC
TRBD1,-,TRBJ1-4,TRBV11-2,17,CASSFGQGALLGEKLFF,TGTGCCAGCAGCTTTGGACAGGGGGCATTGCTCGGTGAAAAACTGTTTTTT
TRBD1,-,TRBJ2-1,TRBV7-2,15,CASSHHLTGAKEQFF,TGTGCCAGCAGCCACCATCTGACAGGGGCGAAAGAGCAGTTCTTC
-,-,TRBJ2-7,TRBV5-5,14,CASSLEDSRYEQYF,TGTGCCAGCAGCTTGGAGGACTCTCGCTACGAGCAGTACTTC
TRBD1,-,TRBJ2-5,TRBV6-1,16,CASSELFGQVQETQYF,TGTGCCAGCAGTGAATTATTCGGACAGGTACAAGAGACCCAGTACTTC
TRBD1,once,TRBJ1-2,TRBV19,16,CASTALTGQGAYGYTF,TGTGCCAGTACCGCCTTGACGGGACAGGGGGCATATGGCTACACCTTC
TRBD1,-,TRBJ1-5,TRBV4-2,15,CASSQAGGSNQPQHF,TGTGCCAGCAGCCAAGCAGGGGGGAGCAATCAGCCCCAGCATTTT
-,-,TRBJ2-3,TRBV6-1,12,CASSDNTDTQYF,TGTGCCAGCAGTGACAACACAGATACGCAGTATTTT
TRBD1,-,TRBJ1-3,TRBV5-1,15,CASSSTGGSGNTIYF,TGCGCCAGCAGCTCGACAGGGGGCTCTGGAAACACCATATATTTT
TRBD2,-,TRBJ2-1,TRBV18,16,CASSPPNSGADNEQFF,TGTGCCAGCTCACCACCCAATAGCGGGGCAGACAATGAGCAGTTCTTC
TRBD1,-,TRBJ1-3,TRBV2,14,CASRQGPTGNTIYF,TGTGCCAGCCGACAGGGACCCACTGGAAACACCATATATTTT
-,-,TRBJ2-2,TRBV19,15,CASSFRTERTGELFF,TGTGCCAGTAGTTTCAGGACAGAACGCACCGGGGAGCTGTTTTTT
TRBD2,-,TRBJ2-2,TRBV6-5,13,CATAPGGTGELFF,TGTGCCACCGCGCCGGGGGGGACCGGGGAGCTGTTTTTT
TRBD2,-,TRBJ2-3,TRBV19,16,CASSSRLATSTDTQYF,TGTGCCAGTAGTAGCCGACTAGCGACTAGCACAGATACGCAGTATTTT
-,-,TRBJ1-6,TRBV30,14,CAWARSSYNSPLHF,TGTGCCTGGGCCCGGAGCTCCTATAATTCACCCCTCCACTTT
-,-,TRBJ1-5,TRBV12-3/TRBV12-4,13,CASSPNDRQPQHF,TGTGCCAGCAGTCCCAACGACAGGCAGCCCCAGCATTTT
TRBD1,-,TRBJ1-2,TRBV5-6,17,CASSYLYNRGGDYGYTF,TGTGCCAGCAGCTACTTATATAACAGGGGCGGCGACTATGGCTACACCTTC
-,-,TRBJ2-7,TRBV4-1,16,CASSQAVGDGAYEQYF,TGCGCCAGCAGCCAAGCAGTGGGTGATGGAGCCTACGAGCAGTACTTC
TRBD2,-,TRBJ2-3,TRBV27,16,CASSLRLAGALDTQYF,TGTGCCAGCAGTTTGCGACTAGCGGGGGCGTTAGATACGCAGTATTTT